This T cell receptor (beta chain) emerged from a study of vaccination effects on CD4 cells after COVID-19. Across the study: Following the second dose by a median of 72 days, the post-vaccine samples were obtained. Study results and limitations: The vaccine-induced clones of healthy vaccinees included only 1 of 255 that cross-reacted with common cold coronaviruses. Marked clonal contraction was seen late after vaccination (in both infection- and vaccine-induced clones).

The method was immunoSEQ multiplex PCR; TCRdb's version includes in-frame clones alone and lacks a portion of them. The sample has about 80,000 clones, more than 60% seen once; the top ten hold roughly 1.1%. The length of the CDR3 is 16 residues. Deletions cut 1 base from V and 4 bases from J, with 11 bases between. CDR1 MGHRA and CDR2 YSYEKL come from the germline V gene. Sequencing followed a ViraFEST assay step that expanded antigen-specific CD4+ T cells with viral peptide pools. The authors isolated CD4+ T cells after 10 days of culture. Two-dose vaccination with either BNT162b2 or mRNA-1273 was given to the participants. Nucleocapsid antibodies stayed negative before and after vaccination, showing no earlier SARS-CoV-2 infection. As regards this clone: Its antigen is unknown.

Sequencing was performed on CD4+ T cells from PBMCs cultured with HCoV-OC43 spike peptides, taken after COVID-19 vaccination. Subset given: HCoV-OC43 spike overlapping peptide pool stimulation. This clonotype originated in a human donor who received a COVID-19 vaccine. The chain employs TRBV4-1 and TRBJ1-6; D remains ambiguous. The CDR3 region has the DNA TGCGCCAGCAGCCAAGGTCGGGCAACTTATAATTCACCCCTCCACTTT. This encodes CASSQGRATYNSPLHF.